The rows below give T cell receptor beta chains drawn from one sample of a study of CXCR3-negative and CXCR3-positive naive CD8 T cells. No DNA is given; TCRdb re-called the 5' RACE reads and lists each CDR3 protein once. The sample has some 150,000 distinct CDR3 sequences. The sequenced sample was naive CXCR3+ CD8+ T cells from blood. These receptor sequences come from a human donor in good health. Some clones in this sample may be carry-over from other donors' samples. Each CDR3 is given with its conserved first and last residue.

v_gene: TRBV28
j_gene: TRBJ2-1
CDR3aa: CASSSPTTYNEQFF

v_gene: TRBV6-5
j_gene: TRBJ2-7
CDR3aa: CASSSGGPYEQYF

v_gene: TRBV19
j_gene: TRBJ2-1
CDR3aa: CASRLGQGVYNEQFF

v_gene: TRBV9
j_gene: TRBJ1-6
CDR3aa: CASSDRGRGNSPLHF

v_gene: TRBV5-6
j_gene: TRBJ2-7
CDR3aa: CASSRGPIEQYF

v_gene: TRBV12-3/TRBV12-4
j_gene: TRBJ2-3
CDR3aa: CASSETNTDTQYF

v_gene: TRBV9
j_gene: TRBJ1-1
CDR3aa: CASSAGQGGLNTEAFF

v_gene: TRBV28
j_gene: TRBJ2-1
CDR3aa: CASSSLPGIYNEQFF

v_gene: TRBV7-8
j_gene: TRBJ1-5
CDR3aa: CASSLEGNAQHF

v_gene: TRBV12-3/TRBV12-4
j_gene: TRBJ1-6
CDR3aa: CASSRDRVTPLHF

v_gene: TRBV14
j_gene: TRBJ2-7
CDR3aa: CASSQDFDRQSYEQYF

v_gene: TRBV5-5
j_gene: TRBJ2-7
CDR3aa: CASSVAGGPREQYF

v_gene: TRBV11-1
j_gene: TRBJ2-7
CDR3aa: CASSFGNSPYEQYF

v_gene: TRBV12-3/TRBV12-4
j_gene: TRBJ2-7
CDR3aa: CASSPSTGVFPLPYEQYF

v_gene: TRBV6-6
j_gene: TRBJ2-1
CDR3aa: CASSYMVASYNEQFF

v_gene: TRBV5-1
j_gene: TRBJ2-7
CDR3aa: CASSLTSGGFYEQYF

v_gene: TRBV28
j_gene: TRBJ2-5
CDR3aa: CASSFQGSETQYF

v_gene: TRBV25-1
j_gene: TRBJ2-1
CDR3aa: CASSARQPIYNEQFF

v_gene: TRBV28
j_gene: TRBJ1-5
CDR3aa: CASSTWTGGSGQPQHF

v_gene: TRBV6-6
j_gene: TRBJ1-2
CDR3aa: CASSYSTGFGYTF

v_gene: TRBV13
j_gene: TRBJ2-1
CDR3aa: CASSLLGTDDNEQFF

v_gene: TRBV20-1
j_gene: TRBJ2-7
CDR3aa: CSARDNPYRDPNYEQYF

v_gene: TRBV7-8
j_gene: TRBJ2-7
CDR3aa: CASRPTGTSVHEQYF

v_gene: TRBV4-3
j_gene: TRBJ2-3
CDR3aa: CASSQDVPDTQYF

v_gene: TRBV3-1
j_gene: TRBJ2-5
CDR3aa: CASSQDLQGPKTQYF

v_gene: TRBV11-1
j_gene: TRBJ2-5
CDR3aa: CASSKQAERLAGHQETQYF

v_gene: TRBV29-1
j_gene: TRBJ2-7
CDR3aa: CSVLDRTYEQYF

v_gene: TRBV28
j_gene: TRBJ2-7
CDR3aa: CASSLGQGFDEQYF

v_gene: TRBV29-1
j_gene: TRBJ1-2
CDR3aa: CSVEQGLGYTF

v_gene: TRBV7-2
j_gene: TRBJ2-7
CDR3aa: CASSLAAGGREQYF

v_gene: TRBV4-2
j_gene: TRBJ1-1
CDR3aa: CASSQDTGNTEAFF

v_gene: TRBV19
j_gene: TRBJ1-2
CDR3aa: CASSISGQGYGYTF

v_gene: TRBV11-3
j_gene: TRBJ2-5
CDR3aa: CASSLGPSGSEETQYF

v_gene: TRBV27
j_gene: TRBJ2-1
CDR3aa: CASSPGGPMNEQFF

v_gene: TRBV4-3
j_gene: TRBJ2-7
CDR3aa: CASSQGTEGAPSYEQYF

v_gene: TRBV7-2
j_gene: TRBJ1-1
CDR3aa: CASSLYGTEAFF

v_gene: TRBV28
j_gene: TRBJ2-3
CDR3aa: CASSPLSGDTDTQYF

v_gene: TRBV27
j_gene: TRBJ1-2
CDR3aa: CASSISGAYGYTF

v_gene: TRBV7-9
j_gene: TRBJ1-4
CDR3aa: CASSSTSGTAYEKLFF

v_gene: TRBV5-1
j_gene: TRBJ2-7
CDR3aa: CASSPGGGNYEQYF

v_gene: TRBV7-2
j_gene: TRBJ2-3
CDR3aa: CASSSTRTDTQYF

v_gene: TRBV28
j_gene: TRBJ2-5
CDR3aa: CASSSTLETQYF

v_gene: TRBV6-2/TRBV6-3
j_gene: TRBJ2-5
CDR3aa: CASSPTTGEVATQYF

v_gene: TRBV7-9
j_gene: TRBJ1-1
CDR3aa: CASSYRGPPEAFF